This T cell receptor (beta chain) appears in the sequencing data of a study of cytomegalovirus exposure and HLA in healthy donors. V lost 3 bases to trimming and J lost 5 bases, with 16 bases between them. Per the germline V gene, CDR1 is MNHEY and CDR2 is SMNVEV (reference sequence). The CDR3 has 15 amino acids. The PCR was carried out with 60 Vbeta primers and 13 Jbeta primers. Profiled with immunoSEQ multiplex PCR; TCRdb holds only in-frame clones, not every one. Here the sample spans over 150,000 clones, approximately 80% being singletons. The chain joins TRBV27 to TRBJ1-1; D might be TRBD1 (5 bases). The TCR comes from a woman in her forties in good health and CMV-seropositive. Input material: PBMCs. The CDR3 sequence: CASSLSRASETEAFF. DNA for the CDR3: TGTGCCAGCAGTTTGTCCAGGGCCTCGGAAACTGAAGCTTTCTTT.